This T cell receptor (beta chain) originates from a study of technical replicates of blood from several donors. The table came from immunoSEQ multiplex PCR; TCRdb's copy has only in-frame clones and leaves some out. The sample consists of 60,000 to 65,000 clones, 75% to 90% of them appearing once. With 1 base removed from V and 6 bases from J, the gap between germline ends came to 11 bases. Germline V CDR1 and CDR2: SGHRS, YFSETQ. The CDR3 has 15 amino acids. The receptor was isolated from a human donor in good health. Some clones in this sample may be carry-over from other donors' samples. The J gene is TRBJ1-6, the V gene TRBV5-1, with D unresolved. Sequencing was carried out using PBMCs. DNA of the CDR3: TGCGCCAGCAGCTTGAATGGAGATACTAATTCACCCCTCCACTTT. Its protein is CASSLNGDTNSPLHF. The full variable domain, its missing parts supplied by reference TRBV5-1 and TRBJ1-6, is KAGVTQTPRYLIKTRGQQVTLSCSPISGHRSVSWYQQTPGQGLQFLFEYFSETQRNKGNFPGRFSGRQFSNSRSEMNVSTLELGDSALYLCASSLNGDTNSPLHFGNGTRLTVT.